This TCR beta chain was observed in a study of PD-1 blockade in classical Hodgkin lymphoma. The study's findings and limits: Newly diagnosed patients were reported to start with lower TCR diversity than healthy donors.

The time point is: newly diagnosed, previously untreated cHL patient sample. By magnetic negative selection, CD4+ T cells were purified from thawed PBMCs. The CDR3 has 14 residues. The germline CDR1 and CDR2 sequences are SGHVS and FQNEAQ. V was pared by 0 bases and J by 6 bases, with 12 bases between. Using immunoSEQ multiplex PCR, the repertoire was profiled, and TCRdb retains in-frame clones only, with some absent. The data contain about 22,000 clones, 80% to 90% of them singletons. A word on this clone: The target antigen is unknown.

The chain employs TRBV7-8 and TRBJ2-7; a weak D match, TRBD1 (5 bases). The sequence derives from a human donor with classical Hodgkin lymphoma. The sample comprised CD4+ T cells from blood. The CDR3, as DNA: TGTGCCAGCAGCTTAGCCTTGGGGCCAAGCGAGCAGTACTTC. This sequence encodes CASSLALGPSEQYF. The full variable domain, rest sourced from reference TRBV7-8 and TRBJ2-7, is GAGVSQSPRYKVAKRGQDVALRCDPISGHVSLFWYQQALGQGPEFLTYFQNEAQLDKSGLPSDRFFAERPEGSVSTLKIQRTQQEDSAVYLCASSLALGPSEQYFGPGTRLTVT.